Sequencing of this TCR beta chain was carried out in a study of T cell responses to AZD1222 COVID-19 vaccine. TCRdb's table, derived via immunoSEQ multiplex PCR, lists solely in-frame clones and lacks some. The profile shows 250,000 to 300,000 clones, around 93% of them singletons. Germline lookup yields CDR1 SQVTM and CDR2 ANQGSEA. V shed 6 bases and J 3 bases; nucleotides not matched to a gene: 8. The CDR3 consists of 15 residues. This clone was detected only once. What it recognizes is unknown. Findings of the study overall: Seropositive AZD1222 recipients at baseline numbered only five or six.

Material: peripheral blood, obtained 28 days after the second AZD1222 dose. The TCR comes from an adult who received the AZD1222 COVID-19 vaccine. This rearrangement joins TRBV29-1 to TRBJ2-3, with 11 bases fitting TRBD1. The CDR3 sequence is CSVSGTGGQTDTQYF. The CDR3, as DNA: TGCAGCGTGTCCGGGACAGGGGGTCAAACAGATACGCAGTATTTT.